The source of this T cell receptor beta chain is a study of radiotherapy plus CTLA-4 blockade in lung cancer. Across the study: Objective responses were recorded in around 18% of patients, with disease control recorded in approximately 32%.

CDR3 length: 13 residues. The V segment lost 2 bases and the J segment 4 bases; nucleotides outside the gene matches: 5. Looked up from germline, CDR1 is GTSNPN and CDR2 is SVGIG (reference sequence). Points on this clone: Its antigen is not identified.

Overall study results and limits: Reports state that early shifts in blood T cell clones, with interferon-beta, best predicted response. TCR clones from tumors expanded in blood after radiotherapy plus ipilimumab.

Profiling relied on immunoSEQ multiplex PCR, and the TCRdb table lists in-frame clones only, not all of them. The sample records 60,000 to 70,000 clones, roughly four fifths being singletons. The chain couples TRBV30 to TRBJ2-7; 7 bases line up with TRBD1. The sample was peripheral blood, taken from a patient treated with radiotherapy plus ipilimumab. This clonotype was obtained from a human donor with non-small cell lung cancer who had a partial response to radiotherapy plus ipilimumab. CDR3 amino acids: CAWSRQGKYEQYF. CDR3 coding DNA: TGTGCCTGGAGTAGACAGGGTAAGTACGAGCAGTACTTC. The full variable domain, its missing parts supplied by reference TRBV30 and TRBJ2-7, is SQTIHQWPATLVQPVGSPLSLECTVEGTSNPNLYWYRQAAGRGLQLLFYSVGIGQISSEVPQNLSASRPQDRQFILSSKKLLLSDSGFYLCAWSRQGKYEQYFGPGTRLTVT.